The entry that follows covers one T cell receptor (beta chain) sequence. The data belong to a study of CD8 T cells in Susac syndrome. The authors carried out high-throughput sequencing of TCR beta. They applied it to CD8+ and CD4+ T cells obtained from blood. The germline V and J ends were trimmed by 4 bases and 5 bases, with 9 bases remaining between them. Looked up from germline, CDR1 is MNHEY and CDR2 is SMNVEV (reference sequence). This CDR3 contains 12 residues. RNA in amounts of about 0.5 to 1 ug was reverse transcribed with random hexamers. MiXCR, applied by TCRdb to the immunoSEQ multiplex PCR reads, yields one record per CDR3 protein. The data hold 330,000 or so distinct CDR3 sequences, with 89% observed a single time.

The TCR sequence derives from a human donor with multiple sclerosis. The sample was CD8+ T cells from PBMCs. The chain uses TRBV27 and TRBJ2-7, with unresolved D. The CDR3 loop is CASSSRAHEQYF. CDR3 nucleotide sequence: TGTGCCAGCAGTTCCCGGGCTCACGAGCAGTACTTC.